A selection of T cell receptor beta chains follows, all from one sample in a study of blood T cell repertoires in COVID-19. Data came from immunoSEQ multiplex PCR; TCRdb stores just in-frame clones and leaves some out. Of 200,000 to 250,000 clones in the sample, about 82% were seen once. Material for sequencing was peripheral blood. The receptors originated from a woman aged 70 to 79 with COVID-19, enrolled during active disease. The CDR3 runs from the conserved cysteine through the conserved F or W. Fields, in order: V gene, J gene, D gene, CDR3 protein. The D gene is left open where the match is weak.

v_call: TRBV5-1; j_call: TRBJ2-3; d_call: TRBD2; cdr3_aa: CASSISGDLRNTQYF
v_call: TRBV11-3; j_call: TRBJ1-2; d_call: NA; cdr3_aa: CASSLDRGGGRGNYGYTF
v_call: TRBV10-3; j_call: TRBJ2-3; d_call: TRBD2; cdr3_aa: CAISDWTSGRRTDTQYF
v_call: TRBV21-1; j_call: TRBJ2-2; d_call: NA; cdr3_aa: CARKPHGELFF
v_call: TRBV5-1; j_call: TRBJ2-5; d_call: NA; cdr3_aa: CASSFVSGETQYF
v_call: TRBV19; j_call: TRBJ2-4; d_call: TRBD1; cdr3_aa: CASSGRDSVAKNIQYF
v_call: TRBV7-3; j_call: TRBJ1-2; d_call: NA; cdr3_aa: CASSLSGEGYGYTF
v_call: TRBV3-1/TRBV3-2; j_call: TRBJ1-6; d_call: NA; cdr3_aa: CASSPDRLHLVSYNSPLHF
v_call: TRBV11-3; j_call: TRBJ1-4; d_call: NA; cdr3_aa: CASSSLRMGLSEKLFF
v_call: TRBV27; j_call: TRBJ2-1; d_call: TRBD2; cdr3_aa: CASSFLAGPNEGQFF
v_call: TRBV7-2; j_call: TRBJ1-6; d_call: NA; cdr3_aa: CASSLARVSSPLHF
v_call: TRBV19; j_call: TRBJ1-4; d_call: TRBD1; cdr3_aa: CASSIQPGQGRNEKLFF
v_call: TRBV4-2; j_call: TRBJ1-1; d_call: NA; cdr3_aa: CASSQEKGTLNTEAFF
v_call: TRBV6-2/TRBV6-3; j_call: TRBJ2-5; d_call: TRBD2; cdr3_aa: CASSYTPGLALRGYETQYF
v_call: TRBV7-7; j_call: TRBJ2-2; d_call: TRBD2; cdr3_aa: CASSLRLSGRSPGELFF
v_call: TRBV7-3; j_call: TRBJ1-2; d_call: TRBD1; cdr3_aa: CASSFKPGQEGGYTF
v_call: TRBV4-3; j_call: TRBJ2-7; d_call: NA; cdr3_aa: CASSQDRFYEQYF
v_call: TRBV19; j_call: TRBJ2-7; d_call: NA; cdr3_aa: CASSIAASSYEQYF
v_call: TRBV2; j_call: TRBJ1-5; d_call: TRBD1; cdr3_aa: CASSKQGQDQPQHF
v_call: TRBV6-6; j_call: TRBJ1-3; d_call: TRBD1; cdr3_aa: CASSLPRDRVSGNTIYF
v_call: TRBV7-2; j_call: TRBJ2-5; d_call: TRBD1; cdr3_aa: CASSLDRGQGETQYF
v_call: TRBV6-5; j_call: TRBJ1-2; d_call: TRBD1; cdr3_aa: CASSLMTGVASGYTF
v_call: TRBV27; j_call: TRBJ1-1; d_call: NA; cdr3_aa: CASSTGGGNTEAFF
v_call: TRBV1; j_call: TRBJ2-7; d_call: NA; cdr3_aa: CTSSQERRSYEQYF
v_call: TRBV27; j_call: TRBJ2-7; d_call: TRBD1; cdr3_aa: CASSLTGTGGTVTGEQYF
v_call: TRBV7-6; j_call: TRBJ1-2; d_call: NA; cdr3_aa: CASSLASAGRDGYTF
v_call: TRBV4-2; j_call: TRBJ1-6; d_call: NA; cdr3_aa: CASSQGLGAESPLHF
v_call: TRBV19; j_call: TRBJ2-2; d_call: TRBD1; cdr3_aa: CASSPGTGGASNGELFF